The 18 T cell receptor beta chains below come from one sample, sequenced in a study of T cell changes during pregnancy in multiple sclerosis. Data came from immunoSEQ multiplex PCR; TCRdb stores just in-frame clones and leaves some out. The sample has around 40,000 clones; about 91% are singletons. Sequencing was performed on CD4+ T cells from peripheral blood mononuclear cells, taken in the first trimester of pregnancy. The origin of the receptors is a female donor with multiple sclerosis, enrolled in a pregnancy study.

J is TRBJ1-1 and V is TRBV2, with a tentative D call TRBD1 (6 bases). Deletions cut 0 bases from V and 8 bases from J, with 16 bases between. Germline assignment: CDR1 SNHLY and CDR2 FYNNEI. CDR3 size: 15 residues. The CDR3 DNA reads TGTGCCAGCAGTGAAGCAGGGCCAGGGGCTTACGAAGCTTTCTTT. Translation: CASSEAGPGAYEAFF.

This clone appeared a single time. CDR3 nucleotides: TGTGCCTGGAGTGTAGCAGGGAACACCATATATTTT. This encodes CAWSVAGNTIYF. This rearrangement joins TRBV30 to TRBJ1-3, with D possibly matching TRBD1 (5 bases). Germline V lookup: CDR1 GTSNPN, CDR2 SVGIG (reference sequence). The CDR3 length is 12 residues. With 0 bases removed from V and 7 bases from J, the gap between germline ends came to 7 bases.

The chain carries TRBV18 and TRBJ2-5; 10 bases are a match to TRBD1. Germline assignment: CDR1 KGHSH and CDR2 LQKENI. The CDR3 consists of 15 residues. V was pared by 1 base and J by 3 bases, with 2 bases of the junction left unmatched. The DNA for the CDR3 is TGTGCCAGCTCACCACGGACAGGGGGAGAAGAGACCCAGTACTTC. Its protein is CASSPRTGGEETQYF.

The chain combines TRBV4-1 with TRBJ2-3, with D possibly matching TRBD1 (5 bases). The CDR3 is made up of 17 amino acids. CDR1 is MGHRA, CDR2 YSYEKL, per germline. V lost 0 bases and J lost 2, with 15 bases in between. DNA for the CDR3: TGCGCCAGCAGCCAAGATCGGACGGCAGGGCTCACAGATACGCAGTATTTT. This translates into CASSQDRTAGLTDTQYF.

The CDR3 nucleotides read TGTGCCAGCAGCCAGTATAACACCGGGGAGCTGTTTTTT. Translated: CASSQYNTGELFF. The chain links TRBV6-6 to TRBJ2-2; D remains ambiguous. CDR3 length: 13 amino acids. V gave up 6 bases and J gave up 2 bases, with 7 bases separating them. CDR1 is MNHNY and CDR2 is SVGAGI in the germline V gene (reference sequence).

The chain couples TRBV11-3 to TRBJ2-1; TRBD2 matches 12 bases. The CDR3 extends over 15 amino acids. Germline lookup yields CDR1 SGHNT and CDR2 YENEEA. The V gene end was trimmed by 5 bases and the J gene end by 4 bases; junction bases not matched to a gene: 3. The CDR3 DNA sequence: TGTGCCAGCAGCCCAGGACTAGCGGGGTACAATGAGCAGTTCTTC. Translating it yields CASSPGLAGYNEQFF. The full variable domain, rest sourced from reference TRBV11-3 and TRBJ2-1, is EAGVVQSPRYKIIEKKQPVAFWCNPISGHNTLYWYLQNLGQGPELLIRYENEEAVDDSQLPKDRFSAERLKGVDSTLKIQPAELGDSAVYLCASSPGLAGYNEQFFGPGTRLTVL.

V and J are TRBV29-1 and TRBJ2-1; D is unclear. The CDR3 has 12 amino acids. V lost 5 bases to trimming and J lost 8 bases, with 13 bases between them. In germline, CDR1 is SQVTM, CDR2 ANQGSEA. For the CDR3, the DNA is TGCAGCGTTATTAGAAACGAGGATGAGCAGTTCTTC. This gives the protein CSVIRNEDEQFF.

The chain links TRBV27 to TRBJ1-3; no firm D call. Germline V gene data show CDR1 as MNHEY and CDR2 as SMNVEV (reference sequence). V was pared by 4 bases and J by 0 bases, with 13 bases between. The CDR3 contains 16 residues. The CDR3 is CASSSGRPISGNTIYF. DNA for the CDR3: TGTGCCAGCAGTTCCGGCAGGCCGATCTCTGGAAACACCATATATTTT.

The CDR3 sequence is CAWSDTVTQGVVFPNYGYTF. CDR3 in DNA: TGTGCCTGGAGTGACACAGTAACACAGGGGGTTGTCTTTCCTAACTATGGCTACACCTTC. This chain joins TRBV30 and TRBJ1-2, with 8 positions matching TRBD1. This CDR3 is built from 20 residues. V lost 1 base and J lost 0; bases outside the gene matches: 19. The germline V gene has CDR1 GTSNPN and CDR2 SVGIG (reference sequence).

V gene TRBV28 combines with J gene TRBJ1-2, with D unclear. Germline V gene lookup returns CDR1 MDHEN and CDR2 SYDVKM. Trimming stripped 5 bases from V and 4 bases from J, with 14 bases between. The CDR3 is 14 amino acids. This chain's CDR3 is CASSPPGRIYGYTF. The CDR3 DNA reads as TGTGCCAGCAGTCCCCCAGGAAGAATCTATGGCTACACCTTC.

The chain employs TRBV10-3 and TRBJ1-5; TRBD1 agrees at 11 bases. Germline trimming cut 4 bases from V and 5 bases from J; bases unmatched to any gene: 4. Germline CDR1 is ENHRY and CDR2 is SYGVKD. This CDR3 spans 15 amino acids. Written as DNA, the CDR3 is TGTGCCATCAGTGCGGGACAGGGGGATGATCAGCCCCAGCATTTT. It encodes CAISAGQGDDQPQHF.

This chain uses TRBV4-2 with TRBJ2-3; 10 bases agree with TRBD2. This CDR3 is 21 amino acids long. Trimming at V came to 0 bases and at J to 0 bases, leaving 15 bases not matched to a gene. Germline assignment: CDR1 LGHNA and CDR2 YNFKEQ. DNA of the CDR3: TGTGCCAGCAGCCAAGATTGGTTTGGACTAGCGGCCGTCACTAGCACAGATACGCAGTATTTT. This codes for CASSQDWFGLAAVTSTDTQYF.

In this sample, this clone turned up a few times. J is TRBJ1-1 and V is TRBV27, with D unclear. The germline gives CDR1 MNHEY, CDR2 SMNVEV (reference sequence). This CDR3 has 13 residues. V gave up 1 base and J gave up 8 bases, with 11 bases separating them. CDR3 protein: CASSLWRQAEAFF. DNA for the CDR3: TGTGCCAGCAGTTTATGGCGCCAGGCAGAAGCTTTCTTT.

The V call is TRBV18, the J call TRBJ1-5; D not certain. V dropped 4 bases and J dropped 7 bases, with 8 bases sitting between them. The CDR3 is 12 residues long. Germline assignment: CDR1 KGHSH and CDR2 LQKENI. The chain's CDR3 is CASSHGGQPQHF. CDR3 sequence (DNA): TGTGCCAGCTCACACGGCGGACAGCCCCAGCATTTT.

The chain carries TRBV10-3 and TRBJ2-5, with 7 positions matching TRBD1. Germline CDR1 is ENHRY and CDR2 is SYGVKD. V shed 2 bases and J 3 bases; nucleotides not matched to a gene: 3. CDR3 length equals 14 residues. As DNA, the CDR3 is TGTGCCATCAGTGAGGCCGGGACAGAAGAGACCCAGTACTTC. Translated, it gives CAISEAGTEETQYF.

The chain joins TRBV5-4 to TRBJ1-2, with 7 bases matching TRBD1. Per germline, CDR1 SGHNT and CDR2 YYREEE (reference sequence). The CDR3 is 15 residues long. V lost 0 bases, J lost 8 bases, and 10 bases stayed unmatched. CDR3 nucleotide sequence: TGTGCCAGCAGCTTGGCGGTTCAGGGGGTGGGCGGCTACACCTTC. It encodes CASSLAVQGVGGYTF.

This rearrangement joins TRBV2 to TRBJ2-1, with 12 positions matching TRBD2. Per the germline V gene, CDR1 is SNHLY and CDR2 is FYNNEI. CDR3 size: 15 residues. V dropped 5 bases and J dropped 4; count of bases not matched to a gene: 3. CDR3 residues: CASSWTSGDYNEQFF. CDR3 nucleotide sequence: TGTGCCAGCAGTTGGACTAGCGGGGATTACAATGAGCAGTTCTTC.

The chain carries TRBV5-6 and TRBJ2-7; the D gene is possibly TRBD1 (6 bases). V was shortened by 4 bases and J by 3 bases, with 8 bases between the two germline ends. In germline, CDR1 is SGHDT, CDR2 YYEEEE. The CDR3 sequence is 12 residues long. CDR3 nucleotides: TGTGCCAGCAGCGGACAGAACTACGAGCAGTACTTC. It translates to CASSGQNYEQYF.